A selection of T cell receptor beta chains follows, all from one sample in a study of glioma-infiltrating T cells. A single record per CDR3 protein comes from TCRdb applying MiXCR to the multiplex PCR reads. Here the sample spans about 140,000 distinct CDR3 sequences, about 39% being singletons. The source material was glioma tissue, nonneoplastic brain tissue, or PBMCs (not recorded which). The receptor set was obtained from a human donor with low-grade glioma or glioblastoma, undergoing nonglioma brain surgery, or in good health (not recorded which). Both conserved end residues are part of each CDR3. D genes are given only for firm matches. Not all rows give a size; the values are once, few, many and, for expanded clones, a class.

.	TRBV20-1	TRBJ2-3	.	TGCAGTGCTAGCGACGCGTTAGGGTCCTTCACAGGTACGCAGTATTTT	CSASDALGSFTGTQYF
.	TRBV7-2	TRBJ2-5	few	TGTGCCAGCAGCAAAAGTCGGGAGACCCAGTACTTC	CASSKSRETQYF
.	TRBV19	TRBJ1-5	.	TGTGCCAGTAGTCCAGGGAACAGGGAAAATCAGCCCCAGCATTTT	CASSPGNRENQPQHF
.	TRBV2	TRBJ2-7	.	TGTGCCAGCAGTCCACCCCGCACTGCAGTCGAGCAGTACTTC	CASSPPRTAVEQYF
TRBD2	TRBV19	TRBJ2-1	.	TGTGCCAGTAGTATGAACCCACTAAACCCTAGCGGGAGAAGCAATGAGCAGTTCTTC	CASSMNPLNPSGRSNEQFF
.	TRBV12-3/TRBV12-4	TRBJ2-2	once	TGTGCCAGCAGTTTAACGTTCAGGGGCCTCGGGGAGCTGTTTTTT	CASSLTFRGLGELFF
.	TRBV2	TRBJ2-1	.	TGTGCCAGCAGTGGAGGCTTGGCGGGGGCTAATGAGCAGTTCTTC	CASSGGLAGANEQFF
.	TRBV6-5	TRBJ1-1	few	TGTGCCAGCAGTTACTCGATGAGGGGCGGCACTGAAGCTTTCTTT	CASSYSMRGGTEAFF
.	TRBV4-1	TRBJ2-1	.	TGCGCCAGCAGCCAAGATATAGGGGACAATGAGCAGTTCTTC	CASSQDIGDNEQFF
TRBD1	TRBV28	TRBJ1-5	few	TGTGCCACCACCAGACAGGGGAGCAATCAGCCCCAGCATTTT	CATTRQGSNQPQHF
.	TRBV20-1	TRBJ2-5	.	TGCAGTGCTAGAAACTTAGAGACCCAGTACTTC	CSARNLETQYF
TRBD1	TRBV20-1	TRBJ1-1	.	TGCAGTGCTAGAGCCTGGGACAGGGGGCCTGAAACTGAAGCTTTCTTT	CSARAWDRGPETEAFF
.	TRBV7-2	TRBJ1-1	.	TGTGCCAGCAGCCAGGGGCCAGTTTCCATGAACACTGAAGCTTTCTTT	CASSQGPVSMNTEAFF